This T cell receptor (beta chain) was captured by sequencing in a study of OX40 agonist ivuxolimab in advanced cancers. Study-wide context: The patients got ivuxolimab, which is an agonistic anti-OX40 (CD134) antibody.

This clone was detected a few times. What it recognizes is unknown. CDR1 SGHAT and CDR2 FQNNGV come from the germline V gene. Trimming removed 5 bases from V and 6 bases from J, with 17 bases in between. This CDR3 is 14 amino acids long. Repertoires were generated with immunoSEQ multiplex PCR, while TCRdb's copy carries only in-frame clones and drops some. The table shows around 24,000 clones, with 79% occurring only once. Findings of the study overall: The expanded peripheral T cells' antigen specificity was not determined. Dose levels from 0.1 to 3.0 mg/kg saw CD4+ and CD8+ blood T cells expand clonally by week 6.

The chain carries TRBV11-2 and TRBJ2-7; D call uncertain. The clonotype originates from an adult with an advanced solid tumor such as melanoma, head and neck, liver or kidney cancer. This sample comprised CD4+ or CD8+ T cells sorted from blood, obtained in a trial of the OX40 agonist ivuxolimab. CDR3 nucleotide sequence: TGTGCCAGCAGCCCATCGCTCGACTGGCCCGAGCAGTACTTC. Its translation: CASSPSLDWPEQYF.